A single sample is the source of the 8 T cell receptor beta chains below, sequenced in a study of blood T cell repertoires in COVID-19. Assay: immunoSEQ multiplex PCR; the TCRdb copy retains only in-frame clones and omits some. The profile shows 400,000 to 550,000 clones, 87% of them singletons. Sample: PBMCs or T cells enriched from blood (not recorded which). The receptors derive from a woman aged 18-30 years with acute COVID-19.

The chain joins TRBV5-6 to TRBJ1-5; TRBD1 agrees at 8 bases. Per the germline V gene, CDR1 is SGHDT and CDR2 is YYEEEE. The CDR3 has 16 residues. Trimming cost V 4 bases and J 7 bases; bases outside gene matches: 13. CDR3 DNA sequence: TGTGCCAGCAGCAATACCCGGGACAGGTTACGGCAGCCCCAGCATTTT. Protein sequence: CASSNTRDRLRQPQHF.

The chain combines TRBV14 with TRBJ2-5; 7 bases match TRBD1. J gave up 1 base and V 0 bases, and 2 bases lay outside the gene matches. Germline CDR1 reads SGHDN; CDR2 reads FVKESK. The CDR3 contains 15 residues. CDR3 region: CASSQDGTVQETQYF. The CDR3 bases are TGTGCCAGCAGCCAAGATGGGACAGTCCAAGAGACCCAGTACTTC.

The CDR3 region is CASSSELQGGYNEQFF. CDR3 in DNA: TGTGCCAGCAGTTCCGAGCTCCAAGGCGGATACAATGAGCAGTTCTTC. The chain uses TRBV28 and TRBJ2-1; D unresolved. Germline values: CDR1 MDHEN, CDR2 SYDVKM. Trimming stripped 4 bases from V and 4 bases from J, with 17 bases between. The CDR3 is 16 amino acids.

This clone was picked up one time. The chain has TRBV5-5 and TRBJ2-7; no clear D gene. Germline lookup yields CDR1 SGHKS and CDR2 YYEKEE (reference sequence). The V and J ends lost 5 bases and 6 bases respectively, with 12 bases between them. The CDR3 has 12 residues. The CDR3 region has the DNA TGTGCCAGCAGTGAGGTAGTGGCCGAGCAGTACTTC. Protein product: CASSEVVAEQYF.

This rearrangement joins TRBV13 to TRBJ1-1; a weak D match, TRBD1 (5 bases). CDR1 PRHDT and CDR2 FYEKMQ come from the germline V gene (reference sequence). The CDR3 has 13 residues. The V gene lost 5 bases and the J gene lost 7 bases, with 14 bases spanning the gap. CDR3 sequence reads: CASSAGPVYEAFF. The CDR3 DNA reads as TGTGCCAGCAGCGCGGGACCCGTATATGAAGCTTTCTTT.

This chain joins TRBV7-2 and TRBJ2-3; tentative D call: TRBD2 (5 bases). V gave up 1 base and J gave up 1 base, with 9 bases separating them. CDR3 length equals 15 residues. Germline V gene lookup returns CDR1 SGHTA and CDR2 FQGNSA. The CDR3 region has the DNA TGTGCCAGCAGCTTAGTTAGCGTGGGCACAGATACGCAGTATTTT. Translated, it gives CASSLVSVGTDTQYF.

V and J are TRBV28 and TRBJ2-7; D remains unclear. Germline V gives CDR1 MDHEN, CDR2 SYDVKM. The CDR3 has 14 residues. The V end lost 5 bases, the J end lost 5 bases, and 16 bases lay between the germline ends. CDR3 bases: TGTGCCAGCAGTGCAAAATCGTGGGCCAACGAGCAGTACTTC. This codes for CASSAKSWANEQYF.

The chain is built from TRBV18 and TRBJ1-5; D is undetermined. CDR1 and CDR2 from the germline V gene are KGHSH and LQKENI. The germline V and J ends were trimmed by 1 base and 6 bases, with 16 bases remaining between them. The CDR3 sequence is 16 residues long. The CDR3 nucleotides read TGTGCCAGCTCACCACTCCCTTCCGGGTCCCCTCAGCCCCAGCATTTT. It specifies CASSPLPSGSPQPQHF.